One sample yielded the 10 T cell receptor beta chains listed below, sequenced in a study of blood T cell repertoires in COVID-19. Assay: immunoSEQ multiplex PCR; the TCRdb copy retains only in-frame clones and omits some. The repertoire holds about 100,000 clones, less than 90% seen once, with approximately 7.3% in the top ten. Sequencing was performed on peripheral blood. The receptors derive from a man aged 25 to 40 in a cohort sampled during active COVID-19.

The chain combines TRBV18 with TRBJ1-1, with 9 bases matching TRBD1. Germline CDR1 reads KGHSH; CDR2 reads LQKENI. V shed 5 bases, J shed 4 bases, and the junction held 8 bases outside the gene matches. CDR3 length: 15 residues. The CDR3 sequence: CASSFSGTGSTEAFF. CDR3 DNA: TGTGCCAGCTCATTCTCCGGGACAGGGAGCACTGAAGCTTTCTTT.

The chain carries TRBV20-1 and TRBJ2-5; TRBD2 might be the D (5 bases). The germline V and J ends were trimmed by 4 bases and 5 bases, with 8 bases remaining between them. The CDR3 is 11 residues long. Germline V gene lookup returns CDR1 DFQATT and CDR2 SNEGSKA (reference sequence). CDR3 amino acids: CSATSRETQYF. The CDR3 region has the DNA TGCAGTGCTACTAGCCGGGAGACCCAGTACTTC.

The genes are TRBV4-3 and TRBJ2-7; 7 bases are shared with TRBD1. V shed 3 bases and J 0 bases; nucleotides not matched to a gene: 2. CDR1 is LGHNA, CDR2 YSLEER, per germline. The CDR3 has 14 residues. CDR3 nucleotides: TGCGCCAGCAGCCATGGGACAGACTCCTACGAGCAGTACTTC. Translated, it gives CASSHGTDSYEQYF.

CDR3 DNA: TGTGCCAGCAACAGTTGGACTCAAACGGAGACTGAAGCTTTCTTT. Protein: CASNSWTQTETEAFF. This chain links TRBV6-5 with TRBJ1-1; D not resolved. The germline V gene encodes CDR1 MNHEY and CDR2 SVGAGI. V dropped 7 bases and J dropped 5 bases, with 20 bases sitting between them. This CDR3 comprises 15 residues.

The chain links TRBV5-5 to TRBJ1-1; 7 bases agree with TRBD1. The CDR3 runs to 18 residues. V shed 0 bases, J shed 5 bases, and the junction held 16 bases outside the gene matches. Germline V gene sequence: CDR1 SGHKS, CDR2 YYEKEE (reference sequence). The CDR3 sequence: CASSLVGSRKRGRTEAFF. In DNA form, the CDR3 reads TGTGCCAGCAGCTTGGTGGGATCCCGGAAGAGGGGGCGTACTGAAGCTTTCTTT.

Only one count was recorded for this clone. As DNA, the CDR3 is TGTGCCAGCAGAGAAACAGTGCCAGATACGCAGTATTTT. Translating gives CASRETVPDTQYF. The chain joins TRBV2 to TRBJ2-3, with unresolved D. Germline V gene lookup returns CDR1 SNHLY and CDR2 FYNNEI. Between the trimmed V and J ends, which lost 6 bases and 4 bases, there was a span of 11 bases. The CDR3 length is 13 residues.

The chain is built from TRBV6-5 and TRBJ1-6; 7 positions match TRBD1. Germline V gene lookup returns CDR1 MNHEY and CDR2 SVGAGI. The CDR3 consists of 14 residues. The J segment lost 13 bases and the V segment lost 5 bases, leaving 11 bases of the junction unmatched. CDR3 bases: TGTGCCAGCAGTAGACCGGGACAGAGCCCTCCCCTCCACTTT. Protein product: CASSRPGQSPPLHF.

The rearrangement uses TRBV27 and TRBJ1-5, with a tentative D call TRBD1 (5 bases). CDR3 length equals 13 residues. Per germline, CDR1 MNHEY and CDR2 SMNVEV (reference sequence). V was cut by 2 bases and J by 4 bases, with 6 bases left in between. CDR3 residues: CASSLRQNQPQHF. The CDR3 nucleotides are TGTGCCAGCAGTTTACGACAGAATCAGCCCCAGCATTTT.

Notes on this clone: One junction end disagrees with the germline gene, perhaps due to a read error. The sample holds other DNA sequences that translate to the same CDR3. The chain uses TRBV7-2 and TRBJ2-7; TRBD1 matches 7 bases. The CDR3 is made up of 14 amino acids. Per germline, CDR1 SGHTA and CDR2 FQGNSA. This CDR3 is CASSLGTVSYEQYF. CDR3 DNA sequence: TGTGCCAGCAGCCTAGGGACAGTCTCCTATGAGCAGTACTTC.

The chain joins TRBV7-2 to TRBJ1-2; D is uncertain. The CDR3 consists of 15 residues. Trimming pared 1 base from V and 6 bases from J, leaving 15 bases between. CDR1 SGHTA and CDR2 FQGNSA come from the germline V gene. CDR3 region: CASSLGVAWSDGYTF. In DNA, the CDR3 is TGTGCCAGCAGCTTAGGTGTAGCTTGGAGTGATGGCTACACCTTC.